This TCR beta chain was retrieved from a study of cytomegalovirus exposure and HLA in healthy donors. Looking at the study overall: The platform used for the 120 or so validation repertoires matched that of the approximately 710 first-cohort repertoires, a later analysis reported.

Sequenced by immunoSEQ multiplex PCR; TCRdb stores in-frame clones only, minus some. This repertoire shows about 130,000 clones, roughly 90% found once; its top ten account for 1.4%. The J segment lost 4 bases and the V segment lost 3 bases, leaving 3 bases of the junction unmatched. Germline V lookup: CDR1 SGHDT, CDR2 YYEEEE. The CDR3 is 14 amino acids. Study results and caveats: Using the classifier, cytomegalovirus status was reportedly diagnosed with high specificity and sensitivity. The study recorded 160 or so TCR beta chains that were cytomegalovirus-associated.

A remark on this clone: Its target is not known.

This rearrangement joins TRBV5-6 to TRBJ2-7, with TRBD1 matching over 11 bases. This sequence was found in a man aged 30 to 39 in good health and CMV-seronegative. The sample consisted of PBMCs. The chain's CDR3 is CASSSGTGGYEQYF. CDR3 in DNA: TGTGCCAGCAGCTCCGGGACAGGGGGGTACGAGCAGTACTTC. Using reference TRBV5-6 and TRBJ2-7 for the parts outside the CDR3, the full variable domain is DAGVTQSPTHLIKTRGQQVTLRCSPKSGHDTVSWYQQALGQGPQFIFQYYEEEERQRGNFPDRFSGHQFPNYSSELNVNALLLGDSALYLCASSSGTGGYEQYFGPGTRLTVT.